What follows describes a single TCR beta chain. What it binds is not known. Each CDR3 protein is one row after TCRdb ran MiXCR on the 5' RACE reads. The sample comprises 140,000 to 150,000 distinct CDR3 sequences, under 8% of which are singletons, and more than 0.6% rests with the top ten. Per the germline V gene, CDR1 is KGHDR and CDR2 is SFDVKD. The CDR3 has 13 amino acids. Trimming at V came to 10 bases and at J to 6 bases, leaving 8 bases not matched to a gene. This sample is part of a study of T cells after yellow fever vaccination. Broader study findings: Reappearing after the booster were most of the clones from primary vaccination (around 96% CD4, roughly 86% CD8). Just a small share of clonotypes turned up in the CD4 compartment as well as the CD8 compartment.

The chain links TRBV24-1 to TRBJ2-7; 10 nucleotides agree with TRBD1. The sample was CD4+ T cells sorted from PBMCs, taken 10 days after the yellow fever booster vaccination. The TCR sequence derives from a man under 40 who received the YFV17D yellow fever vaccine. CDR3 amino acids: CATSGQGKSEQYF. The CDR3 nucleotides are TGTGCCACGTCGGGACAGGGGAAGAGCGAGCAGTACTTC.